The 26 T cell receptor beta chains in this list originate from one sample, sequenced in a study of cytomegalovirus exposure and HLA in healthy donors. The PCR made use of 60 Vbeta and 13 Jbeta primers. The data were produced by immunoSEQ multiplex PCR, yet TCRdb's version contains in-frame clones alone and is incomplete. The table includes 150,000 to 200,000 clones, approximately 81% detected once. The sample was PBMCs. The receptors originated from a man over 45 in good health and CMV-seropositive.

This clone is a singleton in its sample. The J gene is TRBJ2-7, the V gene TRBV10-3, with D possibly TRBD1 on 6 matching bases. V dropped 0 bases and J dropped 5 bases, with 17 bases sitting between them. CDR3 length equals 16 residues. From germline, CDR1 is ENHRY and CDR2 SYGVKD. The CDR3 sequence is CAISESGLGAGDEQYF. As DNA, the CDR3 is TGTGCCATCAGTGAGTCAGGGCTAGGTGCAGGGGACGAGCAGTACTTC.

The chain uses TRBV5-4 and TRBJ2-3; 7 bases are shared with TRBD2. The V gene's germline CDR1 is SGHNT and CDR2 YYREEE (reference sequence). V trimming: 6 bases; J trimming: 2 bases; junction bases outside the gene matches: 6. There are 14 residues in the CDR3. The CDR3 reads CASTSGTTTDTQYF. In DNA, the CDR3 is TGTGCCAGCACCTCCGGGACTACCACAGATACGCAGTATTTT.

J is TRBJ2-2 and V is TRBV9, with unresolved D. Trimming pared 0 bases from V and 0 bases from J, leaving 12 bases between. Per germline, CDR1 SGDLS and CDR2 YYNGEE. CDR3 size: 17 residues. The CDR3 is CASSVAPRNPNTGELFF. For the CDR3, the DNA is TGTGCCAGCAGCGTAGCCCCCAGGAACCCGAACACCGGGGAGCTGTTTTTT.

The chain is built from TRBV28 and TRBJ2-7; 9 nucleotides agree with TRBD2. With 3 bases clipped from V and 0 bases from J, the junction kept 9 bases outside the gene matches. The CDR3 contains 17 residues. Per germline, CDR1 MDHEN and CDR2 SYDVKM. In nucleotides, the CDR3 is TGTGCCAGCAGTTTGGATCTAGCGGGGAGGAGCTCCTACGAGCAGTACTTC. This gives the protein CASSLDLAGRSSYEQYF.

The V gene is TRBV28, the J gene TRBJ1-1; D possibly corresponds to TRBD1 (6 bases). V lost 7 bases to trimming and J lost 6 bases, with 18 bases between them. From germline, CDR1 is MDHEN and CDR2 SYDVKM. The CDR3 consists of 14 residues. The CDR3 DNA reads TGTGCCAGCAATAAGGTAGGGGGTCGGTCTGAAGCTTTCTTT. This gives the protein CASNKVGGRSEAFF.

The rearrangement links TRBV2 to TRBJ1-5; 9 bases are shared with TRBD1. Germline loops: CDR1 SNHLY, CDR2 FYNNEI. J lost 9 bases, V lost 4 bases, and 4 bases had no gene match. This CDR3 has 13 residues. CDR3 DNA sequence: TGTGCCAGCAGTGGACAGGGGGTAGGGCCCCAGCATTTT. Its protein product is CASSGQGVGPQHF.

V is TRBV25-1 and J is TRBJ1-2; weak D call: TRBD1 (5 bases). The germline V gene has CDR1 MGHDK and CDR2 SYGVNS. Trimming removed 7 bases from V and 0 bases from J, with 9 bases in between. The CDR3 runs 13 residues. The CDR3 here is CASKGQSNYGYTF. The CDR3 region has the DNA TGTGCCAGCAAGGGGCAGTCTAACTATGGCTACACCTTC.

The V gene is TRBV18, the J gene TRBJ2-2; D is perhaps TRBD2 (6 bases). The CDR3 extends over 16 amino acids. Germline V CDR1 and CDR2: KGHSH, LQKENI. Between the trimmed V and J ends, which lost 2 bases and 6 bases, there was a span of 16 bases. CDR3 coding DNA: TGTGCCAGCTCACCAAACGGCGGGAATACAGCCGGGGAGCTGTTTTTT. Its translation: CASSPNGGNTAGELFF. The entire variable domain, with the rest obtained from reference TRBV18 and TRBJ2-2, is as follows: NAGVMQNPRHLVRRRGQEARLRCSPMKGHSHVYWYRQLPEEGLKFMVYLQKENIIDESGMPKERFSAEFPKEGPSILRIQQVVRGDSAAYFCASSPNGGNTAGELFFGEGSRLTVL.

The chain carries TRBV7-2 and TRBJ2-1; TRBD2 aligns across 12 bases. The CDR3 runs to 15 residues. Germline assignment: CDR1 SGHTA and CDR2 FQGNSA. Trimming at V came to 5 bases and at J to 6 bases, leaving 5 bases not matched to a gene. The CDR3 DNA follows: TGTGCCAGCAGCCTGACTAGCGGGAGTGGCAATGAGCAGTTCTTC. Translation gives CASSLTSGSGNEQFF. Filled out from reference TRBV7-2 and TRBJ2-1, the complete variable domain reads GAGVSQSPSNKVTEKGKDVELRCDPISGHTALYWYRQSLGQGLEFLIYFQGNSAPDKSGLPSDRFSAERTGGSVSTLTIQRTQQEDSAVYLCASSLTSGSGNEQFFGPGTRLTVL.

CDR3 amino acids: CASSRGGQEIYEQYF. The CDR3 coding sequence is TGCGCCAGCAGCCGGGGAGGGCAGGAGATCTACGAGCAGTACTTC. The chain joins TRBV4-1 to TRBJ2-7, with 7 bases that match TRBD2. The CDR3 contains 15 residues. From germline, CDR1 is MGHRA and CDR2 YSYEKL. With V trimmed by 4 bases and J by 3 bases, 9 bases remained unmatched.

Turning to this clone: At one end the junction does not follow the germline gene, possibly because of a read error. This sequence joins TRBV7-7 and TRBJ2-5; D is uncertain. Germline V gene data show CDR1 as SSHAT and CDR2 as FNYEAQ (reference sequence). The CDR3 runs to 14 residues. DNA for the CDR3: TGTGCTAGCAGCTTACTGTCAGACCAAGAGACCCAGTACTTC. Encoded protein: CASSLLSDQETQYF.

There are a few counts of this clone. This chain connects TRBV5-1 to TRBJ2-3, with 10 bases matching TRBD2. Losses at the gene ends were 3 bases for V and 2 bases for J; bases not matched to a gene: 3. The germline V gene has CDR1 SGHRS and CDR2 YFSETQ. CDR3 length: 15 residues. The CDR3 nucleotides read TGCGCCAGCAGCTCTCTAGCGGGGGTCACAGATACGCAGTATTTT. This translates into CASSSLAGVTDTQYF. Full variable domain (outside the CDR3, taken from reference TRBV5-1 and TRBJ2-3): KAGVTQTPRYLIKTRGQQVTLSCSPISGHRSVSWYQQTPGQGLQFLFEYFSETQRNKGNFPGRFSGRQFSNSRSEMNVSTLELGDSALYLCASSSLAGVTDTQYFGPGTRLTVL.

The rearrangement joins TRBV21-1 to TRBJ1-3; the table assigns TRBD1, which was not confirmed against the DNA. TRBV21-1 is deemed a pseudogene. There are 20 residues in the CDR3. CDR3 loop: CASSKAQGDRRAPLRDTIYF. The CDR3 bases are TGTGCCAGCAGCAAAGCCCAGGGGGACAGGAGAGCACCTCTGAGGGACACCATATATTTT.

In this sample, this clone turned up a few times. This chain uses TRBV28 with TRBJ2-7, with a tentative D call TRBD2 (6 bases). Between the trimmed V and J ends, which lost 4 bases and 7 bases, there was a span of 11 bases. The CDR3 loop spans 12 amino acids. CDR1 and CDR2 (germline): MDHEN, SYDVKM. The CDR3 DNA follows: TGTGCCAGCAGTTCCGGGGGAAGGGAGCAGTACTTC. Translation gives CASSSGGREQYF.

The V gene is TRBV7-9, the J gene TRBJ2-3, with D perhaps matching TRBD2 (6 bases). CDR1 is SEHNR, CDR2 FQNEAQ, per germline (reference sequence). There are 14 residues in the CDR3. V lost 3 bases and J lost 0, with 7 bases in between. The CDR3 loop reads CASSLTRSTDTQYF. Written as DNA, the CDR3 is TGTGCCAGCAGCTTGACTAGGAGCACAGATACGCAGTATTTT.

This clone was recorded once. The genes are TRBV5-1 and TRBJ1-2, with D possibly TRBD1 on 5 matching bases. The V end was cut by 4 bases, the J end by 8 bases, with 24 bases between. The germline V gene encodes CDR1 SGHRS and CDR2 YFSETQ. The CDR3 totals 16 residues. CDR3 sequence: CASSPYGLGSGDGYTF. CDR3 coding DNA: TGCGCCAGCAGCCCCTATGGGTTAGGGAGCGGGGACGGCTACACCTTC.

The chain employs TRBV4-3 and TRBJ2-7, with TRBD2 matching over 13 bases. Germline V lookup: CDR1 LGHNA, CDR2 YSLEER. The trim removed 0 bases at V and 3 bases at J, leaving 11 bases unmatched. The CDR3 contains 19 residues. CDR3 sequence reads: CASSQELTSGRVGDYEQYF. The CDR3 DNA reads as TGCGCCAGCAGCCAAGAACTCACTAGCGGGAGGGTGGGGGACTACGAGCAGTACTTC.

The rearrangement links TRBV11-2 to TRBJ2-2; no definite D call. Germline CDR1 and CDR2: SGHAT and FQNNGV. CDR3 size: 16 residues. The ends were cut back, 5 bases at V and 5 bases at J, with 18 bases in the middle. The CDR3, as DNA: TGTGCCAGCAGCAAGACGTCAGCTAGTGATACCGGGGAGCTGTTTTTT. This translates into CASSKTSASDTGELFF.

The rearrangement uses TRBV30 and TRBJ2-6, with 8 bases fitting TRBD1. The germline V gene encodes CDR1 GTSNPN and CDR2 SVGIG (reference sequence). The CDR3 extends over 16 amino acids. Germline trimming cut 7 bases from V and 0 bases from J; bases unmatched to any gene: 8. The DNA for the CDR3 is TGTGCCTTGGGGACAGGCCGCACCTCTGGGGCCAACGTCCTGACTTTC. As protein: CALGTGRTSGANVLTF.

The DNA of the CDR3 is TGTGCCAGCAGCCTCAGGGGGCGGGCCTACAATGAGCAGTTCTTC. It translates to CASSLRGRAYNEQFF. V is TRBV6-5 and J is TRBJ2-1; TRBD1 agrees at 8 bases. Germline-derived CDR1 and CDR2 are MNHEY and SVGAGI. The CDR3 spans 15 residues. V trimming: 6 bases; J trimming: 2 bases; junction bases outside the gene matches: 6.

This clone showed up just a few times. The chain is built from TRBV28 and TRBJ1-4; TRBD1 aligns across 9 bases. Germline V gene sequence: CDR1 MDHEN, CDR2 SYDVKM. The CDR3 spans 14 residues. The junction had 5 bases not matched to a gene; V was cut back by 6 bases and J by 6 bases. CDR3 region: CASRSGQGHEKLFF. CDR3 in DNA: TGTGCCAGCAGGTCGGGACAGGGTCATGAAAAACTGTTTTTT.

The chain uses TRBV28 and TRBJ2-2; tentatively, D is TRBD1 (6 bases). The CDR3 runs to 14 residues. Germline CDR1 and CDR2: MDHEN and SYDVKM. V was shortened by 4 bases and J by 5 bases, with 11 bases between the two germline ends. CDR3 protein: CASSYVQGTGELFF. CDR3 DNA sequence: TGTGCCAGCAGTTACGTACAGGGTACCGGGGAGCTGTTTTTT. Combining the CDR3 with reference TRBV28 and TRBJ2-2 gives the whole variable domain DVKVTQSSRYLVKRTGEKVFLECVQDMDHENMFWYRQDPGLGLRLIYFSYDVKMKEKGDIPEGYSVSREKKERFSLILESASTNQTSMYLCASSYVQGTGELFFGEGSRLTVL.

The chain carries TRBV30 and TRBJ2-1; 9 bases are a match to TRBD2. The CDR3 sequence is 16 residues long. V gave up 1 base and J gave up 3 bases; unmatched junction bases: 7. CDR1 and CDR2 from the germline V gene are GTSNPN and SVGIG (reference sequence). CDR3 DNA: TGTGCCTGGAGTGGATTCCTAGCGGGACTCTACAATGAGCAGTTCTTC. Its translation: CAWSGFLAGLYNEQFF.

The chain carries TRBV28 and TRBJ1-2; D may be TRBD1 (5 bases). The ends were cut back, 2 bases at V and 6 bases at J, with 22 bases in the middle. Germline V gene data show CDR1 as MDHEN and CDR2 as SYDVKM. The CDR3 extends over 17 amino acids. The CDR3 DNA reads as TGTGCCAGCAGTTTAAAATTTGGGAGGGCAGGGATAGATGGCTACACCTTC. This encodes CASSLKFGRAGIDGYTF.

The V call is TRBV11-2, the J call TRBJ2-1; TRBD1 matches 7 bases. The V gene end was trimmed by 7 bases and the J gene end by 3 bases; junction bases not matched to a gene: 6. CDR1 SGHAT and CDR2 FQNNGV come from the germline V gene. The CDR3 is 14 amino acids. The CDR3 is CASNPTGNYNEQFF. CDR3 bases: TGTGCCAGCAACCCGACAGGGAACTACAATGAGCAGTTCTTC.

The chain uses TRBV5-6 and TRBJ1-3; D might be TRBD1 (6 bases). The CDR3 spans 14 residues. V was cut by 5 bases and J by 2 bases, with 11 bases left in between. CDR1 SGHDT and CDR2 YYEEEE come from the germline V gene. The CDR3 loop is CASRVGGAGNTIYF. Here the CDR3 DNA reads TGTGCCAGCAGGGTAGGGGGTGCTGGAAACACCATATATTTT.